This T cell receptor (beta chain) was observed in a study of T cell responses to AZD1222 COVID-19 vaccine. Findings and caveats of the study: The number of AZD1222 recipients seropositive at baseline was only five or six. Repertoire sampling was restricted to post-peak T cell response timepoints. The reported proportion of spike-specific TCRs targeting unmutated variant regions was nearly half. A mostly white British donor set with more females was recruited, and clonal diversity was possibly underestimated.

Only in-frame clones appear in the TCRdb table, and some are missing; sequencing was by immunoSEQ multiplex PCR. Here the sample spans about 130,000 clones, roughly 86% being singletons. About this clone itself: Its specificity is not known.

This receptor was identified in an adult in good health. The sequenced sample was peripheral blood, obtained on day 0 of AZD1222 vaccination.

The CDR3: CASSVGGGTSLFF. The CDR3 region has the DNA TGTGCCAGCAGCGTGGGAGGCGGGACTTCTCTGTTTTTT. V gene TRBV5-8 combines with J gene TRBJ2-2, with a tentative D call TRBD2 (6 bases). Germline lookup yields CDR1 SGHTS and CDR2 YDEGEE. The CDR3 sequence is 13 residues long. Trimming shortened V by 4 bases and J by 14 bases, and 18 bases separated the two germline ends.